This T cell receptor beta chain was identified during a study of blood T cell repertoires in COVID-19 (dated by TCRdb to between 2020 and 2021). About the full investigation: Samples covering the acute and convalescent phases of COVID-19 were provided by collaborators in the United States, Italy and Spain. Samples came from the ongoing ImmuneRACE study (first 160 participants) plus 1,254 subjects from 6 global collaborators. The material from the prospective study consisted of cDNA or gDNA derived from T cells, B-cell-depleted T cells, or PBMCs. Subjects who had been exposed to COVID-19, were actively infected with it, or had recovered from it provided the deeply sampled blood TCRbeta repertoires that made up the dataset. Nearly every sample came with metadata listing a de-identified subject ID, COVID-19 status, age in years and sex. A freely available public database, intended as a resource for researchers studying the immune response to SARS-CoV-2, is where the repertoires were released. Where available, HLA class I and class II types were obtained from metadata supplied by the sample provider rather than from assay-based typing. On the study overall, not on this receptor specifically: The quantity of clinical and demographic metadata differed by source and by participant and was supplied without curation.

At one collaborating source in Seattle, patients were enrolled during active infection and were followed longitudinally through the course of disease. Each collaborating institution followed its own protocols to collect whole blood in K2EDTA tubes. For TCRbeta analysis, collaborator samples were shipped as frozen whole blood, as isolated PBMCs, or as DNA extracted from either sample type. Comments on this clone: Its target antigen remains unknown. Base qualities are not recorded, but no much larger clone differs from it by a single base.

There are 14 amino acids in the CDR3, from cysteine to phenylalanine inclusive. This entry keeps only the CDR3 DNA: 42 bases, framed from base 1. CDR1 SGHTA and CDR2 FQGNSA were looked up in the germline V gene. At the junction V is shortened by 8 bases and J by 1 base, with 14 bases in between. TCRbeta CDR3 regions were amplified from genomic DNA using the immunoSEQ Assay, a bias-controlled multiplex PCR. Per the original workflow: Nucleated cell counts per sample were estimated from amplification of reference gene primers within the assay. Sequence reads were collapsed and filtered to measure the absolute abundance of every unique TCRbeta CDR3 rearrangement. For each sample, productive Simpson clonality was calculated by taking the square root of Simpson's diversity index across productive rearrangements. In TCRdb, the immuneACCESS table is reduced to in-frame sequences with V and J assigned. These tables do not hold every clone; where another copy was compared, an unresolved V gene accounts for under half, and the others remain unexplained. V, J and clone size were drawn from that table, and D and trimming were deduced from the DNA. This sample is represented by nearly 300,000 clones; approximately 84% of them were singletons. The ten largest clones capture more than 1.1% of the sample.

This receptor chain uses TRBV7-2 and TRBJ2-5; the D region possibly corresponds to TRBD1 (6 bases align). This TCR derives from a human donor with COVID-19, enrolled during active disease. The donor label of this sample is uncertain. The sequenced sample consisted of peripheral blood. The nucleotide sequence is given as TGTGCCAGCGGCCGCAGGGGCGGCCAAGAGACCCAGTACTTC. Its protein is CASGRRGGQETQYF.